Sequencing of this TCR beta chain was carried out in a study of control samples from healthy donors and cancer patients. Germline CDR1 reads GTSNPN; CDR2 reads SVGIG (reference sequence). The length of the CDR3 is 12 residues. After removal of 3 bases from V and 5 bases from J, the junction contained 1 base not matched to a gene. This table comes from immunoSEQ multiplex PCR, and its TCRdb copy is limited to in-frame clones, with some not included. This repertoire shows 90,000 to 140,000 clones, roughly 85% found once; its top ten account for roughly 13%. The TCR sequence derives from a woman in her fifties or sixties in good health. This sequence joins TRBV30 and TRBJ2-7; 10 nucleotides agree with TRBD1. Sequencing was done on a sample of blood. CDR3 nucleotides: TGTGCCTGGAGGGACAGGGGGGACGAGCAGTACTTC. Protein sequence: CAWRDRGDEQYF.